This TCR beta chain was retrieved from a study of T cell responses to AZD1222 COVID-19 vaccine. The germline V gene encodes CDR1 SGHNT and CDR2 YENEEA. Trimming removed 4 bases at V and 5 bases at J, with 20 bases between. The CDR3 is made up of 16 amino acids. Assay: immunoSEQ multiplex PCR; the TCRdb copy retains only in-frame clones and omits some. The table shows 130,000 to 150,000 clones, with 70% to 90% occurring only once. Specimen: peripheral blood, collected on day 0 of AZD1222 vaccination. The chain recombines TRBV11-3 with TRBJ1-1; weak D call: TRBD1 (6 bases). The sequence derives from an adult in good health. For the CDR3, the DNA is TGTGCCAGCAGCTCGAACAGGGTTCGGGCAAGGACTGAAGCTTTCTTT. It yields the protein CASSSNRVRARTEAFF.